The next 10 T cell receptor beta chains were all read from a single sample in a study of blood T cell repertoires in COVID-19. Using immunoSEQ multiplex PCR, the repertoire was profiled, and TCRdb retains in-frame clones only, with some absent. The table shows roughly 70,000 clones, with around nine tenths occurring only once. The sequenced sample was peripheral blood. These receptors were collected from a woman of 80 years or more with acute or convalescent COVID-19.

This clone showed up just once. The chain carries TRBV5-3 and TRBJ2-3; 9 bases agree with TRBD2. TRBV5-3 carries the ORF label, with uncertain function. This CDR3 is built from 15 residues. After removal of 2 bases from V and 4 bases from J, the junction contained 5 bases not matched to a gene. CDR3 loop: CARSFRTSDADTQYF. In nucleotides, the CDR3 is TGTGCCAGAAGCTTCAGGACTAGCGATGCAGATACGCAGTATTTT.

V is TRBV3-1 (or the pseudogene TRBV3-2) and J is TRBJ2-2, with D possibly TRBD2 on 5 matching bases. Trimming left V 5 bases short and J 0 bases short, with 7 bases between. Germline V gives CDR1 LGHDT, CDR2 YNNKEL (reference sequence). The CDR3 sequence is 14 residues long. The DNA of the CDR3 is TGTGCCAGCAGCATACTAGCGAACACCGGGGAGCTGTTTTTT. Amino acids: CASSILANTGELFF.

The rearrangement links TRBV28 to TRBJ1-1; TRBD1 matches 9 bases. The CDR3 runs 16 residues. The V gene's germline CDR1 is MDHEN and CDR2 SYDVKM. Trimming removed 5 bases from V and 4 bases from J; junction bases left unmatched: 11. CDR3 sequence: CASSIRDRARITEAFF. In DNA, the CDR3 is TGTGCCAGCAGTATCCGGGACAGGGCCCGGATCACTGAAGCTTTCTTT.

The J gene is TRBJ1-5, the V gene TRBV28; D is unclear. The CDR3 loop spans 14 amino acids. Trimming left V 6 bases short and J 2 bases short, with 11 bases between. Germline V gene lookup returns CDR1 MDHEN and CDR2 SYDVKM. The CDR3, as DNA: TGTGCCAGCAGAGCGGGCGGGGGCAATCAGCCCCAGCATTTT. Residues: CASRAGGGNQPQHF.

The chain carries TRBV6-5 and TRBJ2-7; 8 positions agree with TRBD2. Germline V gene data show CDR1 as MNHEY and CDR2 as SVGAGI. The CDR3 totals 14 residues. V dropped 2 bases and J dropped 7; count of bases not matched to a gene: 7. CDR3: CASSYGTRFGEQYF. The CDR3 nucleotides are TGTGCCAGCAGTTACGGGACTAGATTTGGGGAGCAGTACTTC.

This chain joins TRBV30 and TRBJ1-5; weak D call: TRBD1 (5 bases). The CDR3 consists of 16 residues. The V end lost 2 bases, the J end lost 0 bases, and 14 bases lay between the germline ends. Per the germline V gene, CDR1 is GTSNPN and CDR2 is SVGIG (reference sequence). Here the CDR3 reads CAWSFPRTYSNQPQHF. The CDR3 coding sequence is TGTGCCTGGAGTTTTCCCAGGACATATAGCAATCAGCCCCAGCATTTT.

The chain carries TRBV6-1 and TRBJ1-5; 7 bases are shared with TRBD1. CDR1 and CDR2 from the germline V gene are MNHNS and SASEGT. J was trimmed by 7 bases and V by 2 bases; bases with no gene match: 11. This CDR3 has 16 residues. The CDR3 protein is CASSEKSARGSQPQHF. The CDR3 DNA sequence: TGTGCCAGCAGTGAAAAGTCTGCCAGGGGGTCGCAGCCCCAGCATTTT.

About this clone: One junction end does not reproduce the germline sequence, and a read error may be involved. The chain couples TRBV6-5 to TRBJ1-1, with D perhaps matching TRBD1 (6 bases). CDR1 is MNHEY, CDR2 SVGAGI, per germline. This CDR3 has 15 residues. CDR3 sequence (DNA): TGTGCCAGCAGAACACCACAGGGTTTGAACTCTGAAGCTTTCTTT. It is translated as CASRTPQGLNSEAFF.

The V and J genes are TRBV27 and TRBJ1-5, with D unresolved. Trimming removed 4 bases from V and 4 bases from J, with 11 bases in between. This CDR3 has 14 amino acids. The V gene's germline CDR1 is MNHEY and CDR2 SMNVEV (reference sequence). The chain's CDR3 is CASSSPVRNQPQHF. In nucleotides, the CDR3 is TGTGCCAGCAGTTCACCGGTACGAAATCAGCCCCAGCATTTT.

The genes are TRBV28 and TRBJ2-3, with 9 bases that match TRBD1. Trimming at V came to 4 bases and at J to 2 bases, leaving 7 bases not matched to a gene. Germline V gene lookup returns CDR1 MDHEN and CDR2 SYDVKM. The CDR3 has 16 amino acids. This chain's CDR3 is CASSSSGTGYTDTQYF. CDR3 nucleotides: TGTGCCAGCAGTTCTTCCGGGACAGGGTACACAGATACGCAGTATTTT.